Shown below are 16 T cell receptor beta chains from a single sample sequenced in a study of blood T cell dynamics during melanoma immunotherapy. Time point specified: week 3, after first cycle of checkpoint inhibitor. Assay: immunoSEQ multiplex PCR; the TCRdb copy retains only in-frame clones and omits some. Of about 11,000 clones in the sample, around 87% were seen once. This specimen was blood, taken from a patient treated with checkpoint blockade. These receptor sequences come from a human donor with melanoma.

V is TRBV19 and J is TRBJ2-3; D is possibly TRBD1 (5 bases). Germline V gene lookup returns CDR1 LNHDA and CDR2 SQIVND (reference sequence). Deletions cut 1 base from V and 1 base from J, with 9 bases between. The CDR3 sequence is 15 residues long. The CDR3 DNA is TGTGCCAGTAGTATAGGGGGCTGGGGCACAGATACGCAGTATTTT. It codes for CASSIGGWGTDTQYF.

The V call is TRBV6-1, the J call TRBJ2-2, with D perhaps matching TRBD2 (7 bases). V lost 6 bases and J 1 base, leaving 12 bases between the germline ends. Germline CDR1 is MNHNS and CDR2 is SASEGT. The CDR3 length is 15 residues. The CDR3 sequence: CASRRGGENTGELFF. The DNA for the CDR3 is TGTGCCAGCAGACGAGGGGGGGAGAACACCGGGGAGCTGTTTTTT.

V usage is TRBV5-1 and J usage is TRBJ2-5, with 11 bases fitting TRBD1. Germline lookup yields CDR1 SGHRS and CDR2 YFSETQ. The CDR3 runs 15 residues. After removal of 3 bases from V and 5 bases from J, the junction contained 6 bases not matched to a gene. The CDR3 reads CASSSGQGGSETQYF. CDR3 sequence (DNA): TGCGCCAGCAGCTCGGGACAGGGGGGGTCGGAGACCCAGTACTTC.

The chain carries TRBV19 and TRBJ1-3; D unresolved. This CDR3 has 14 amino acids. Per the germline V gene, CDR1 is LNHDA and CDR2 is SQIVND (reference sequence). V lost 5 bases and J 0 bases, leaving 8 bases between the germline ends. The chain's CDR3 is CASSAASSGNTIYF. DNA for the CDR3: TGTGCCAGTAGTGCGGCGTCCTCTGGAAACACCATATATTTT.

This chain links TRBV19 with TRBJ1-6; possibly TRBD1 for D (6 bases). Trimming left V 6 bases short and J 6 bases short, with 15 bases between. Germline loops: CDR1 LNHDA, CDR2 SQIVND (reference sequence). CDR3 size: 15 residues. CDR3 in DNA: TGTGCCAGTAGCCTCGCGGGGGGGGCTAATTCACCCCTCCACTTT. Translating it yields CASSLAGGANSPLHF. The full variable domain, completed using reference TRBV19 and TRBJ1-6, is DGGITQSPKYLFRKEGQNVTLSCEQNLNHDAMYWYRQDPGQGLRLIYYSQIVNDFQKGDIAEGYSVSREKKESFPLTVTSAQKNPTAFYLCASSLAGGANSPLHFGNGTRLTVT.

The rearrangement links TRBV29-1 to TRBJ2-3; D ambiguous. Germline assignment: CDR1 SQVTM and CDR2 ANQGSEA. V was shortened by 4 bases and J by 0 bases, with 23 bases between the two germline ends. The CDR3 is 18 residues long. The CDR3 loop reads CSVVPVPVTSISTDTQYF. The CDR3, as DNA: TGCAGCGTTGTACCAGTGCCAGTTACGTCAATAAGCACAGATACGCAGTATTTT.

Comments on this clone: A junction end diverges from the germline sequence, so it may reflect a read error. The genes are TRBV15 and TRBJ1-2; D is uncertain. Germline loops: CDR1 LNHNV, CDR2 YYDKDF (reference sequence). The CDR3 extends over 13 amino acids. The CDR3 loop is CATSGDSNYGYTF. The DNA for the CDR3 is TGTGCCACCAGCGGAGACTCGAACTATGGCTACACCTTC.

The chain combines TRBV2 with TRBJ1-2; 9 positions match TRBD1. The germline V gene has CDR1 SNHLY and CDR2 FYNNEI. CDR3 length equals 16 residues. V dropped 6 bases and J dropped 9; count of bases not matched to a gene: 17. DNA for the CDR3: TGTGCCAGCAGAGACAGTTCCGGGACAGGGAGAATGCGCTACACCTTC. Amino acids: CASRDSSGTGRMRYTF.

The CDR3 DNA sequence: TGTGCCAGCAGCTTGGGAGTAACCAGTGGCAATCAGCCCCAGCATTTT. Amino acid sequence: CASSLGVTSGNQPQHF. This chain joins TRBV13 and TRBJ1-5, with D hard to call. The V end lost 3 bases, the J end lost 2 bases, and 14 bases lay between the germline ends. In germline, CDR1 is PRHDT, CDR2 FYEKMQ (reference sequence). The CDR3 is 16 amino acids.

This chain's CDR3 is CASSSRDGGRDTQYF. DNA for the CDR3: TGTGCCAGCAGCAGCCGGGACGGGGGCCGAGATACGCAGTATTTT. The chain combines TRBV7-9 with TRBJ2-3; D may match TRBD1 or TRBD2 (6 bases each). Per germline, CDR1 SEHNR and CDR2 FQNEAQ (reference sequence). This CDR3 has 15 amino acids. Trimming stripped 5 bases from V and 5 bases from J, with 17 bases between.

V gene TRBV5-8 combines with J gene TRBJ2-2; 10 bases are shared with TRBD1. V shed 4 bases and J 5 bases; nucleotides not matched to a gene: 8. This CDR3 spans 16 amino acids. Germline lookup yields CDR1 SGHTS and CDR2 YDEGEE. CDR3 loop: CASSPVDRGLTGELFF. As DNA, the CDR3 is TGTGCCAGCAGCCCCGTTGACAGGGGGCTGACCGGGGAGCTGTTTTTT.

The chain couples TRBV19 to TRBJ1-3; weak D call: TRBD1 (5 bases). Germline V gene data show CDR1 as LNHDA and CDR2 as SQIVND (reference sequence). Trimming left V 6 bases short and J 4 bases short, with 10 bases between. The CDR3 totals 13 residues. The DNA of the CDR3 is TGTGCCAGTAGCCCGACAGTGGGAAACACCATATATTTT. Translation: CASSPTVGNTIYF.

The chain joins TRBV6-5 to TRBJ1-2, with D uncertain. This CDR3 comprises 14 residues. V gave up 0 bases and J gave up 3 bases, with 8 bases separating them. Looked up from germline, CDR1 is MNHEY and CDR2 is SVGAGI. The CDR3 here is CASSYSLGDYGYTF. Written as DNA, the CDR3 is TGTGCCAGCAGTTACTCCCTTGGGGACTATGGCTACACCTTC.

J is TRBJ2-3 and V is TRBV19; TRBD1 aligns across 9 bases. CDR1 is LNHDA, CDR2 SQIVND, per germline (reference sequence). The junction had 11 bases not matched to a gene; V was cut back by 4 bases and J by 3 bases. The CDR3 sequence is 17 residues long. The CDR3 spells CASSTITGGLTTDTQYF. CDR3 coding DNA: TGTGCCAGTAGTACTATAACAGGGGGCCTAACGACAGATACGCAGTATTTT.

V is TRBV4-3 and J is TRBJ1-2; TRBD1 is a possible D gene (6 bases). The CDR3 sequence is 14 residues long. The V gene lost 2 bases and the J gene lost 3 bases, with 10 bases spanning the gap. Germline V gene sequence: CDR1 LGHNA, CDR2 YSLEER. CDR3 DNA sequence: TGCGCCAGCAGCCAAACAGGGTGGGACTATGGCTACACCTTC. This translates into CASSQTGWDYGYTF.

The chain links TRBV7-2 to TRBJ1-5; D unclear. The CDR3 loop spans 15 amino acids. The germline gives CDR1 SGHTA, CDR2 FQGNSA. V was clipped by 0 bases and J by 3 bases, with 9 bases between them. This CDR3 reads CASSLAGRPNQPQHF. DNA of the CDR3: TGTGCCAGCAGCTTAGCTGGCAGACCCAATCAGCCCCAGCATTTT.